The clone carrying this T cell receptor beta chain has at least ten counts. This entry is derived from a study of blood T cell repertoires in COVID-19. Study overall: Material from acute and convalescent COVID-19 was sourced from the United States, Italy and Spain. Nucleic acid was either cDNA or gDNA, and it came from T cells, B-cell-depleted T cells, or PBMCs.

Per germline, CDR1 LNHDA and CDR2 SQIVND (reference sequence). The CDR3 sequence is 13 residues long. Germline trimming cut 4 bases from V and 5 bases from J; bases unmatched to any gene: 2. Per the study methods: The authors estimated nucleated cell counts from reference gene primer amplification. Profiled with immunoSEQ multiplex PCR; TCRdb holds only in-frame clones, not every one. That table furnishes V, J and clone size, whereas the DNA furnished D and trimming. The profile shows more than 200,000 clones, 85% to 90% of them singletons. The specimen sequenced was peripheral blood. The V call is TRBV19, the J call TRBJ1-2; TRBD1 matches at 9 bases. This TCR derives from a woman aged 45-60 years with acute or convalescent COVID-19. The CDR3 sequence is CASSTGTGYGYTF. The CDR3 coding sequence is TGTGCCAGTAGTACCGGGACAGGGTATGGCTACACCTTC.